The 10 T cell receptor beta chains given below trace back to one sample, sequenced in a study of T cell repertoires in cytomegalovirus infection. TCRdb fed the reads into MiXCR, producing one record per CDR3 protein. The sample shows approximately 110,000 distinct CDR3 sequences, over 9% of them seen only once. Their antigens remain unidentified. The sequenced sample consisted of PBMCs, sequenced either directly or after in vitro stimulation (not recorded which). These TCRs come from a human donor in good health (CMV status not recorded). Some clones in this sample may be carry-over from other donors' samples.

This clonotype has a count of ten or more. In DNA, the CDR3 is TGTGCCAGCAGTCCCGCGGCGGGACAGGGTTTGTACGAGCAGTACGTC. It translates to CASSPAAGQGLYEQYV. The V gene is TRBV28, the J gene TRBJ2-7; 9 nucleotides align to TRBD1. The CDR3 is 16 residues long. Germline values: CDR1 MDHEN, CDR2 SYDVKM. Trimming at V came to 5 bases and at J to 4 bases, leaving 12 bases not matched to a gene.

CDR3 nucleotide sequence: TGTGCCAGCAGTTACTCGATTCCGGGAGGAACAACAGATACGCAGTATTTT. It translates to CASSYSIPGGTTDTQYF. The chain employs TRBV6-6 and TRBJ2-3; 7 bases fit TRBD2. Per the germline V gene, CDR1 is MNHNY and CDR2 is SVGAGI (reference sequence). V lost 0 bases, J lost 3 bases, and 9 bases stayed unmatched. The CDR3 contains 17 residues.

The sample holds many counts of this clonotype. This chain joins TRBV7-9 and TRBJ1-1, with D possibly being TRBD1 (6 bases). The CDR3 is made up of 15 amino acids. In germline, CDR1 is SEHNR, CDR2 FQNEAQ (reference sequence). V dropped 7 bases and J dropped 4 bases, with 19 bases sitting between them. CDR3 DNA: TGTGCCAGCACCCTGAGGGGGGTTGCCGGCACTGAAGCTTTCTTT. Its protein is CASTLRGVAGTEAFF.

This clonotype was counted only a few times. The chain employs TRBV6-1 and TRBJ1-1; a weak D match, TRBD1 (5 bases). Germline lookup yields CDR1 MNHNS and CDR2 SASEGT. V was cut by 6 bases and J by 1 base, with 12 bases left in between. The CDR3 is made up of 14 amino acids. The CDR3 coding sequence is TGTGCCAGCAGCACTAGGGGATGGAACACTGAAGCTTTCTTT. It codes for CASSTRGWNTEAFF.

This clonotype came up many times. The chain joins TRBV7-2 to TRBJ2-5; the D gene is possibly TRBD2 (7 bases). Trimming removed 6 bases at V and 5 bases at J, with 19 bases between. This CDR3 spans 15 amino acids. The germline V gene encodes CDR1 SGHTA and CDR2 FQGNSA. CDR3 DNA sequence: TGTGCCAGCAGTTCACTCGGGGGGCGCGTGGAGACCCAGTACTTC. Translating gives CASSSLGGRVETQYF.

This clonotype was observed many times. This chain links TRBV11-2 with TRBJ2-2; the match to TRBD2 covers 8 bases. The CDR3 contains 16 residues. V lost 4 bases to trimming and J lost 6 bases; unmatched junction nucleotides: 10. Germline assignment: CDR1 SGHAT and CDR2 FQNNGV. The CDR3 sequence: CASSYGTRRTPGELFF. For the CDR3, the DNA is TGTGCCAGCAGCTATGGGACTAGGAGAACCCCCGGGGAGCTGTTTTTT.

This clonotype was counted between two and nine times. The V call is TRBV6-2 or TRBV6-3, the J call TRBJ2-7; 7 bases match TRBD2. With V trimmed by 4 bases and J by 3 bases, 9 bases remained unmatched. CDR3 length: 15 amino acids. CDR1 and CDR2 (germline): MNHEY, SVGEGT. For the CDR3, the DNA is TGTGCCAGCAGTTTTCCGCGGGCGGGAGTCTACGAGCAGTACGTC. This codes for CASSFPRAGVYEQYV.

This clonotype was recorded many times. This sequence joins TRBV11-3 and TRBJ2-2; D is possibly TRBD2 (5 bases). V was pared by 1 base and J by 4 bases, with 13 bases between. The length of the CDR3 is 16 residues. Germline V gene lookup returns CDR1 SGHNT and CDR2 YENEEA. The DNA for the CDR3 is TGTGCCAGCAGCTTAGTTGTAGCGACTGGCACCGGGGAGCTGTTTTTT. Amino acids: CASSLVVATGTGELFF.

Many counts were recorded for this clonotype. The rearrangement joins TRBV7-9 to TRBJ2-3; D unclear. Germline CDR1 is SEHNR and CDR2 is FQNEAQ (reference sequence). V lost 3 bases and J 0 bases, leaving 10 bases between the germline ends. This CDR3 is 15 amino acids long. CDR3: CASSFTGVSTDTQYF. As DNA, the CDR3 is TGTGCCAGCAGCTTCACTGGCGTTAGCACAGATACGCAGTATTTT.

The sample holds many counts of this clonotype. The chain is built from TRBV10-3 and TRBJ2-1; weak D call: TRBD1 (6 bases). The CDR3 runs 13 residues. The V gene lost 7 bases and the J gene lost 7 bases, with 14 bases spanning the gap. The germline V gene has CDR1 ENHRY and CDR2 SYGVKD. CDR3 amino acids: CAIKDRSTNEQFF. DNA for the CDR3: TGTGCCATCAAAGACAGGTCTACGAATGAGCAGTTCTTC.